A selection of T cell receptor beta chains follows, all from one sample in a study of regulatory T cells in long-lasting Graves disease. From the multiplex PCR reads, TCRdb called clonotypes with MiXCR, one entry per CDR3 protein. The sample comprises hundreds of thousands of distinct CDR3 sequences, 18% of which are singletons, and more than 35% rests with the top ten. This material consisted of peripheral blood mononuclear cells (PBMCs), taken at new diagnosis, from a patient treated with antithyroid drugs. These TCRs come from a female donor with Graves disease. Each CDR3 is given with its conserved first and last residue.

v_call	j_call	cdr3_aa
TRBV20-1	TRBJ2-7	CSATLGGSGRDEQYF
TRBV7-9	TRBJ2-2	CASSPGLAGATNTGELFF
TRBV12-3/TRBV12-4	.	CASSEAPSYEQYF
TRBV20-1	TRBJ2-7	CSARGTGGTYEQYF
TRBV14	TRBJ2-7	CASSPRGPRSYEQYF
TRBV14	TRBJ2-1	CASSQGLKWTSGTNEQFF
TRBV7-6	TRBJ1-1	CASSPWDRDTEAFF
TRBV29-1	TRBJ2-1	CSVEGLAGVDNEQFF
TRBV9	TRBJ2-1	CASSVAMGREQFF
TRBV6-2/TRBV6-3	TRBJ2-2	CASSYFLAGVTNTGELFF
TRBV6-2/TRBV6-3	TRBJ2-7	CASSPHGIDEQYF
TRBV11-1	TRBJ2-7	CASSLWAGTGMDEQYF
TRBV12-3/TRBV12-4	TRBJ2-2	CASSPDREDTGELFF
TRBV28	TRBJ2-7	CAPGPNARDGTYEQYF
TRBV3-1	TRBJ1-5	CASSQGQGIAPQHF
TRBV7-9	TRBJ2-1	CASSPRQGIGAYNEQFF
TRBV28	TRBJ1-6	CASSFEGRGSPLHF
TRBV2	TRBJ2-5	CASSGGQGGIETQYF
TRBV24-1	TRBJ2-3	CATSDQTGADTDTQYF